The sequence of this T cell receptor beta chain was determined in a study of shared clonotypes between healthy human individuals. Study summary: With ages of 18 to 49, the donors were a couple of women and a few men.

The naive CD8 subset, CD45RO-negative cells positively selected for CCR7, excluded terminally differentiated effector memory CD45RA+ cells. Method: immunoSEQ multiplex PCR; TCRdb's copy keeps in-frame clones and lacks some. The table has fewer than 850,000 clones, roughly 96% seen once. The V and J ends lost 3 bases and 6 bases respectively, with 6 bases between them. This CDR3 is 12 amino acids long. Germline V gene lookup returns CDR1 WSHSY and CDR2 SAAADI. The clonotype comes from a man younger than 40 in good health. Sequencing input: naive CD8+ T cells sorted from blood. J is TRBJ2-1 and V is TRBV10-2, with no clear D. CDR3 coding DNA: TGCGCCAGCAGTGAATCCGTCAATGAGCAGTTCTTC. Translation: CASSESVNEQFF.